This T cell receptor beta chain was retrieved from a study of regulatory T cells in long-lasting Graves disease (dated by TCRdb to the early 2020s). Study-level background: To count as having persistent Graves' disease, a patient had to have received antithyroid drug treatment for over 5 years with TSH receptor autoantibodies remaining persistently positive. Patients with persistent Graves' disease were compared with patients with newly diagnosed Graves' disease using TCR sequencing and RNA sequencing of peripheral blood. The study was conducted in China and was registered as a clinical trial. TCR sequencing covered about 13 persistent and approximately 20 newly diagnosed Graves' disease patients, around 35 samples in total. In the clinical cohort, patients with persistent Graves' disease had used antithyroid drugs for an average of about 10.3 years.

There are a few counts of this clonotype. The clone's antigen remains unknown. No base quality values were provided; no much bigger clone lies one nucleotide off. The intended sense of this specimen's time point label: persistent/refractory GD, antithyroid drugs over 5 years with positive TRAb. RNA was extracted from PBMCs in TRIzol for both TCR sequencing and RNA sequencing. The diagnosis of Graves' disease followed American Thyroid Association guidelines. Recruitment of patients was carried out at an endocrinology department in Xi'an, China. Each patient gave 7.5 to 10 milliliters of peripheral blood, collected in an EDTA anticoagulant tube. Ficoll Paque Plus density gradient separation was used to isolate PBMCs, and no further T cell sorting was performed. An Agilent 2100 Bioanalyzer and agarose gel were used to assess RNA quality, and a NanoDrop 2000 was used to measure RNA concentration. The library was obtained by multiplex PCR. Sequencer: Illumina HiSeq 4000. TCR beta libraries were built with iRepertoire HTBI primers and Arm-PCR amplification of CDR3 regions. Gel purification was performed on PCR products prior to sequencing. Turning to the authors' computational methods: Gene usage analysis of CDR3 amino acid clonotypes used the roughly 60 TRBV and 11 to 15 TRBJ segments found across samples. COPE and FqMerger were used to merge filtered high-quality paired reads into contigs. BLAST was used to align contigs to IMGT TRBV, TRBD and TRBJ reference genes, and CDR3 was defined according to IMGT. Highly expanded clones were defined as clonotypes with a frequency above 0.1%. Shannon entropy served as the measure of repertoire diversity, while the Gini coefficient captured V-J evenness. A clonotype was considered public if more than one individual shared it. TCRdb trimmed the raw reads at Q25, called clones with MiXCR and kept productive beta chains. Here each entry gathers all rows of one CDR3 protein and keeps the most common genes and DNA. For this entry, the V and J calls and clone size follow TCRdb and not the study's own pipeline. For this sample the table gives about 470,000 distinct CDR3 sequences, of which 20% to 25% were detected only once. The top ten clones comprise roughly 7.7% of the sample.

CDR1 and CDR2, per the germline V gene, are SQVTM and ANQGSEA. The CDR3 runs 14 residues from the cysteine to the phenylalanine. Here the CDR3 DNA is all that survives: 42 bases in frame from base 1. Here V drops 6 bases and J drops 3 bases, and the junction holds 8 bases not matched to any gene. The investigation overall reported the following: As a limitation, the authors acknowledged that the small sample size may reduce accuracy. Only the TCR beta chain was sequenced and analyzed. The study examined only peripheral blood because the primary lesion, thyroid tissue, could not be accessed. More public clonotypes were shared among persistent patients (approximately 3,000) than among newly diagnosed patients (under 1,000). Persistent disease showed preferential use of TRBV28, TRBJ1-2 and TRBJ2-5, whereas newly diagnosed disease favored TRBV20-1 and TRBJ2-1. Compared with newly diagnosed patients, persistent Graves' disease patients had lower TCR Shannon entropy and fewer highly expanded clones, which suggests clonal expansion.

Recombination linked TRBV29-1 to TRBJ2-7; 10 of the junction bases match TRBD1. The origin of this receptor is a female donor with Graves disease. The sequencing here drew on peripheral blood mononuclear cells (PBMCs), taken when the disease was refractory, from a patient treated with antithyroid drugs. The bases read TGCAGCGTGACAGGACAGGGGGACTACTACGAGCAGTACTTC. Translated, this is CSVTGQGDYYEQYF.